The 21 T cell receptor beta chains in this list originate from one sample, sequenced in a study of CD8+CD57+ T cells in acquired aplastic anemia. TCR beta VDJ combinations and CDR3 sequences were profiled from genomic DNA. TCRdb itself ran the reads through MiXCR, one entry per CDR3 protein. The profile covers roughly 290,000 distinct CDR3 sequences, with roughly 61% appearing a single time and under 1.5% taken by the ten largest. Sequencing involved patients with CD8+CD57+ cell expansion previously shown by flow cytometry. The specimen sequenced was sorted CD4+, CD8+, or CD8+CD57+ T cells (not recorded which) from PBMCs. Every receptor here comes from a human donor with aplastic anemia.

This clonotype occurred many times. The gene calls are TRBV5-1 and TRBJ1-5; TRBD1 might be the D (5 bases). Trimming took off 4 bases at V and 7 bases at J, with 21 bases between the two ends. The germline gives CDR1 SGHRS, CDR2 YFSETQ. The CDR3 covers 16 residues. The CDR3 DNA sequence: TGCGCCAGCAGCACCCGACAGCCCAGATCGATCCAGCCCCAGCATTTT. It translates to CASSTRQPRSIQPQHF.

This clonotype has just a few counts. The chain uses TRBV29-1 and TRBJ1-1; D perhaps matches TRBD1 (6 bases). The CDR3 totals 14 residues. The germline V gene encodes CDR1 SQVTM and CDR2 ANQGSEA. V was trimmed by 2 bases and J by 4 bases, leaving 14 bases between them. CDR3 bases: TGCAGCGTTGAAACCCCAGGGGAGATCACTGAAGCTTTCTTT. The encoded protein is CSVETPGEITEAFF.

The chain employs TRBV20-1 and TRBJ2-3; TRBD2 agrees at 13 bases. The CDR3 is 15 residues long. The junction had 3 bases not matched to a gene; V was cut back by 1 base and J by 5 bases. CDR1 is DFQATT, CDR2 SNEGSKA, per germline (reference sequence). CDR3 sequence: CSARGGLAGVDTQYF. CDR3 nucleotide sequence: TGCAGTGCTAGAGGAGGACTAGCGGGGGTAGATACGCAGTATTTT.

In its sample, this clonotype was seen many times. The rearrangement links TRBV29-1 to TRBJ2-5; D gene ambiguous. The V end lost 3 bases, the J end lost 1 base, and 6 bases lay between the germline ends. In germline, CDR1 is SQVTM, CDR2 ANQGSEA. The length of the CDR3 is 12 residues. The CDR3 region has the DNA TGCAGCGTTGACTGGCCCCAAGAGACCCAGTACTTC. This translates into CSVDWPQETQYF. Complete variable domain (other parts from reference TRBV29-1 and TRBJ2-5): SAVISQKPSRDICQRGTSLTIQCQVDSQVTMMFWYRQQPGQSLTLIATANQGSEATYESGFVIDKFPISRPNLTFSTLTVSNMSPEDSSIYLCSVDWPQETQYFGPGTRLLVL.

This clonotype occurred a few times. The chain recombines TRBV15 with TRBJ1-3; D gene uncertain. Germline CDR1 reads LNHNV; CDR2 reads YYDKDF (reference sequence). The germline V and J ends were trimmed by 1 base and 7 bases, with 8 bases remaining between them. The CDR3 is 13 amino acids. CDR3: CATSRAQLNTIYF. The CDR3 nucleotides read TGTGCCACCAGCAGAGCACAGCTGAACACCATATATTTT.

This clonotype was seen a handful of times. This chain connects TRBV9 to TRBJ1-6; D ambiguous. This CDR3 has 17 amino acids. V lost 0 bases, J lost 0 bases, and 10 bases lay in between. CDR1 is SGDLS, CDR2 YYNGEE, per germline. The CDR3 sequence is CASSVGLLSSYNSPLHF. The CDR3 DNA reads as TGTGCCAGCAGCGTAGGGCTACTGAGCTCCTATAATTCACCCCTCCACTTT.

V and J are TRBV10-1 and TRBJ1-6; 12 nucleotides align to TRBD1. V trimming: 4 bases; J trimming: 6 bases; junction bases outside the gene matches: 13. The CDR3 consists of 19 residues. CDR1 is WNHNN and CDR2 is SYGVQD in the germline V gene (reference sequence). The CDR3 DNA is TGCGCCAGCAGTGCCGGAGGGACAGGGGGCGCGAGAGCTAATTCACCCCTCCACTTT. The encoded protein is CASSAGGTGGARANSPLHF.

The rearrangement links TRBV2 to TRBJ2-7; 10 bases agree with TRBD1. V lost 6 bases and J lost 6; bases outside the gene matches: 5. There are 13 residues in the CDR3. Germline V lookup: CDR1 SNHLY, CDR2 FYNNEI. The CDR3 here is CASSYDRGLEQYF. The CDR3 nucleotides are TGTGCCAGCAGCTATGACAGGGGGCTCGAGCAGTACTTC.

In the case of this clonotype: The germline gene is not matched at one end of the junction; a read error may be the cause. The CDR3 region is CSARDHSGRSSHEQYF. CDR3 sequence (DNA): TGCAGTGCTAGAGACCATAGCGGGCGGAGCTCCCACGAGCAGTACTTC. The genes are TRBV20-1 and TRBJ2-7; the match to TRBD2 covers 7 bases. CDR3 size: 16 residues. CDR1 is DFQATT and CDR2 is SNEGSKA in the germline V gene (reference sequence).

Comment on this clonotype: One end of the junction varies from germline; a read error may be responsible. The chain joins TRBV5-5 to TRBJ1-6; D is uncertain. Germline-derived CDR1 and CDR2 are SGHKS and YYEKEE (reference sequence). The CDR3 is made up of 13 amino acids. The CDR3 reads CASSLEPTSPLHF. The CDR3 DNA reads TGCGCCAGCAGCTTGGAGCCGACCTCACCCCTCCACTTT.

This clonotype was counted between two and nine times. The chain is built from TRBV20-1 and TRBJ2-1; TRBD2 matches 12 bases. CDR3 length: 17 residues. CDR1 and CDR2 (germline): DFQATT, SNEGSKA (reference sequence). The junction had 6 bases not matched to a gene; V was cut back by 0 bases and J by 3 bases. This chain's CDR3 is CSARDASGRANYNEQFF. The CDR3 DNA reads TGCAGTGCTAGAGATGCTAGCGGGAGGGCGAACTACAATGAGCAGTTCTTC.

This chain connects TRBV20-1 to TRBJ2-3; TRBD2 agrees at 12 bases. J lost 6 bases, V lost 3 bases, and 7 bases had no gene match. Germline V gene data show CDR1 as DFQATT and CDR2 as SNEGSKA (reference sequence). CDR3 size: 15 residues. The CDR3 DNA is TGCAGTGCTAGGAAGACTAGCGGGGGAGGGGATACGCAGTATTTT. Translated, it gives CSARKTSGGGDTQYF.

J is TRBJ1-1 and V is TRBV20-1; D unresolved. CDR1 is DFQATT and CDR2 is SNEGSKA in the germline V gene (reference sequence). The CDR3 totals 15 residues. The ends were cut back, 0 bases at V and 2 bases at J, with 13 bases in the middle. The CDR3 sequence is CSARDSGRRNTEAFF. In DNA form, the CDR3 reads TGCAGTGCTAGAGATTCCGGACGGCGAAACACTGAAGCTTTCTTT.

The chain employs TRBV24-1 and TRBJ1-2; D unclear. CDR3 length equals 16 residues. Trimming pared 3 bases from V and 4 bases from J, leaving 17 bases between. The germline gives CDR1 KGHDR, CDR2 SFDVKD. In DNA form, the CDR3 reads TGTGCCACCAGTGATCCACTAGCGGACGGGCCCTATGGCTACACCTTC. Translated, it gives CATSDPLADGPYGYTF.

The rearrangement joins TRBV29-1 to TRBJ2-3; 8 nucleotides match TRBD2. The CDR3 spans 14 residues. CDR1 and CDR2 from the germline V gene are SQVTM and ANQGSEA. Here the CDR3 reads CSATPGLETDTQYF. CDR3 nucleotides: TGCAGTGCTACCCCGGGACTAGAGACAGATACGCAGTATTTT.

This clonotype was observed a handful of times. This rearrangement joins TRBV29-1 to TRBJ2-7; D remains ambiguous. Germline CDR1 reads SQVTM; CDR2 reads ANQGSEA. V lost 4 bases to trimming and J lost 2 bases, with 12 bases between them. The length of the CDR3 is 13 residues. The CDR3 DNA reads TGCAGCGTTGGCAAGGCCTCCACCTACGAGCAGTACTTC. Protein product: CSVGKASTYEQYF.

Ten or more counts support this clonotype. The chain has TRBV9 and TRBJ1-3; maybe TRBD1 (6 bases). This CDR3 has 12 amino acids. Germline loops: CDR1 SGDLS, CDR2 YYNGEE. V gave up 1 base and J gave up 8 bases, with 7 bases separating them. The CDR3 DNA is TGTGCCAGCAGCGTAAGGGGGGACACCATATATTTT. This translates into CASSVRGDTIYF.

The chain recombines TRBV24-1 with TRBJ2-3; D is undetermined. The CDR3 has 16 residues. Germline CDR1 is KGHDR and CDR2 is SFDVKD. Trimming stripped 12 bases from V and 0 bases from J, with 21 bases between. The CDR3 sequence is CARSPDANESTDTQYF. The CDR3 DNA sequence: TGTGCCCGATCCCCAGATGCGAACGAAAGCACAGATACGCAGTATTTT.

The chain joins TRBV6-5 to TRBJ1-1; the match to TRBD1 covers 7 bases. This CDR3 has 18 residues. Germline trimming cut 0 bases from V and 1 base from J; bases unmatched to any gene: 11. Germline CDR1 and CDR2: MNHEY and SVGAGI. CDR3 protein: CASSYSSGGTSANTEAFF. For the CDR3, the DNA is TGTGCCAGCAGTTACTCGTCAGGGGGTACTTCCGCGAACACTGAAGCTTTCTTT.

Comments on this clonotype: As the CDR3 is not closed by the conserved phenylalanine or tryptophan, this likely results from a read error. This chain connects TRBV24-1 to TRBJ1-2; TRBD1 is a possible D gene (5 bases). The germline V and J ends were trimmed by 3 bases and 2 bases, with 12 bases remaining between them. Germline V CDR1 and CDR2: KGHDR, SFDVKD. The CDR3 is 15 residues long. The CDR3 protein is CATSDPMTANYGYTL. The CDR3 DNA reads TGTGCCACCAGTGATCCGATGACAGCGAACTATGGCTACACCCTC.

Comments on this clonotype: This CDR3 is missing its conserved last phenylalanine or tryptophan, likely due to a read error. The chain has TRBV5-1 and TRBJ1-2; D is perhaps TRBD1 (6 bases). This CDR3 has 15 amino acids. Per germline, CDR1 SGHRS and CDR2 YFSETQ. The CDR3 DNA sequence: TGCGCCAGCGGCTTGGGTTACAGGGTGGACTATGGCTACACCCTC. This sequence encodes CASGLGYRVDYGYTL.